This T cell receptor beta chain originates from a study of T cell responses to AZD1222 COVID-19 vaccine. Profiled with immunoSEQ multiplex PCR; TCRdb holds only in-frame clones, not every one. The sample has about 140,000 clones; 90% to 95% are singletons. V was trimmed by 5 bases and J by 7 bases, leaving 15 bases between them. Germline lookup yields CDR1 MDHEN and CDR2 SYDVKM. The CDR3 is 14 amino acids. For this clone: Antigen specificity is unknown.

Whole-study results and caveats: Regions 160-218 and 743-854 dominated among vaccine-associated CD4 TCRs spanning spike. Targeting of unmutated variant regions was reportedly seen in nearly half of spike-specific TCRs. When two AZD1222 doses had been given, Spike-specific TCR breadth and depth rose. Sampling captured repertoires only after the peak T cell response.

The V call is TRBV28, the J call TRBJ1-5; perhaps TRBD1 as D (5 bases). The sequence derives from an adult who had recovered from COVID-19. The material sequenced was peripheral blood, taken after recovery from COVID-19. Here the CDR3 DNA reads TGTGCCAGCAGTCAGGGTGTTCGGCACCAGCCCCAGCATTTT. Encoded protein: CASSQGVRHQPQHF.